This T cell receptor beta chain is from a study of T cells after yellow fever vaccination. Findings of the study overall: Re-detected after boosting: most primary clones, 96% of CD4 and about 90% of CD8. CD4 and CD8 compartments shared a small share of clonotypes.

Germline CDR1 and CDR2: LNHNV and YYDKDF (reference sequence). The CDR3 consists of 15 residues. Trimming stripped 0 bases from V and 4 bases from J, with 10 bases between. Regarding this clonotype: Its antigen is unidentified.

Researchers made TCR cDNA using 5'RACE template switching, and this step added a universal primer site and UMIs. From the 5' RACE reads, TCRdb called clonotypes with MiXCR, one entry per CDR3 protein. The data show about 350,000 distinct CDR3 sequences, about 4% seen once. This chain uses TRBV15 with TRBJ1-5; no definite D call. Sequencing used PBMCs, obtained 5 days after the yellow fever booster vaccination. The receptor's source is a man between 18 and 35 years old who received the YFV17D yellow fever vaccine. The chain's CDR3 is CATSREWGFNQPQHF. DNA of the CDR3: TGTGCCACCAGCAGAGAGTGGGGTTTTAATCAGCCCCAGCATTTT.